Sequencing of this T cell receptor (beta chain) was carried out in a study of T cells in lung cancer brain metastases. Study results and limitations: Brain metastases had fewer unique productive clones than primaries (median approximately 1,600 versus 4,100).

As regards this clone: As yet, its antigen is unknown.

Profiled with immunoSEQ multiplex PCR; TCRdb holds only in-frame clones, not every one. The sample gives several thousand clones, approximately 85% of which show up once; 2% to 3% is in the top ten. This CDR3 spans 14 amino acids. In germline, CDR1 is SNHLY, CDR2 FYNNEI. V was trimmed by 4 bases and J by 2 bases, leaving 11 bases between them. This clonotype was obtained from a man in his fifties with non-small cell lung cancer. The source material was tumor tissue from the primary lung tumor. The chain carries TRBV2 and TRBJ1-2; D uncertain. CDR3 sequence (DNA): TGTGCCAGCAGTGTCAACCCCACAAACTATGGCTACACCTTC. Encoded protein: CASSVNPTNYGYTF. The full variable domain, its missing parts supplied by reference TRBV2 and TRBJ1-2, is EPEVTQTPSHQVTQMGQEVILRCVPISNHLYFYWYRQILGQKVEFLVSFYNNEISEKSEIFDDQFSVERPDGSNFTLKIRSTKLEDSAMYFCASSVNPTNYGYTFGSGTRLTVV.